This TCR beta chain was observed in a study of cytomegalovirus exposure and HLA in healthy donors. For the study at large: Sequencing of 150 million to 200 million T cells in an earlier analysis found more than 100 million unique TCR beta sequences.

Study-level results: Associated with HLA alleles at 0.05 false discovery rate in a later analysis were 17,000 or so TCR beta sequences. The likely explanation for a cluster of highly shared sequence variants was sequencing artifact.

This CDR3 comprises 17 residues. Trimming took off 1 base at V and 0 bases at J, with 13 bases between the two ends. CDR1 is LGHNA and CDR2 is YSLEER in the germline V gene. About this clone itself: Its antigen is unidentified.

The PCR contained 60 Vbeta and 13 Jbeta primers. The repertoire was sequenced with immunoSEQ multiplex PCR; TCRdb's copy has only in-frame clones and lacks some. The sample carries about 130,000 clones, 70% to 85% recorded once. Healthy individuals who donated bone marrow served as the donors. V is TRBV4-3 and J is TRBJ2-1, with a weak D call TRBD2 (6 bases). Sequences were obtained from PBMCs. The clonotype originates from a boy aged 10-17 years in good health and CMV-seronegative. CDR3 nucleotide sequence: TGCGCCAGCAGCCAAGCCCCTAGCGATAGCTCCTACAATGAGCAGTTCTTC. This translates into CASSQAPSDSSYNEQFF.